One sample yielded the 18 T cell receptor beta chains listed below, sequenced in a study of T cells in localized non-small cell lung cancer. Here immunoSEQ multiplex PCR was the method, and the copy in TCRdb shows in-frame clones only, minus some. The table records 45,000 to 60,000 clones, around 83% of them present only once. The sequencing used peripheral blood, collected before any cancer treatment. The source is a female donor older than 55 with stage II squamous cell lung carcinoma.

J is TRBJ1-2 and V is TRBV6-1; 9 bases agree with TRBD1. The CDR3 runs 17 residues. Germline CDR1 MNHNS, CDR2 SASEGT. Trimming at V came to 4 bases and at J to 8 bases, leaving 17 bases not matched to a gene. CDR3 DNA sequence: TGTGCCAGCAGTGGTCTCACAGGGGGCGGATCCGTTGCCGGCTACACCTTC. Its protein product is CASSGLTGGGSVAGYTF.

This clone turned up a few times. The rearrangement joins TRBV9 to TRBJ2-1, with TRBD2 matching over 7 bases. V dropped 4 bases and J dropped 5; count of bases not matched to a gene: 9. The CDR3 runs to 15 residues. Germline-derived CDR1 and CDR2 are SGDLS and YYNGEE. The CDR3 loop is CASSWGGLTDNEQFF. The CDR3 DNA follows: TGTGCCAGCAGCTGGGGGGGTCTGACTGACAATGAGCAGTTCTTC.

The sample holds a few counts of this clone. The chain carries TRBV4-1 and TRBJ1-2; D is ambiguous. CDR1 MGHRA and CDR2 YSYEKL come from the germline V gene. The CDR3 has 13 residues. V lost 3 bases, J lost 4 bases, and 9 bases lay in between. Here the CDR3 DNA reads TGCGCCAGCAGCCAGGAAGGTTTCTATGGCTACACCTTC. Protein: CASSQEGFYGYTF.

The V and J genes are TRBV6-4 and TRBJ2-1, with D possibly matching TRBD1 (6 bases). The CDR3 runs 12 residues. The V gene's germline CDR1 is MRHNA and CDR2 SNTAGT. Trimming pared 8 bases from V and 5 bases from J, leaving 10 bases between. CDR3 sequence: CASQGPHNEQFF. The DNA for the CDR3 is TGTGCCAGCCAGGGGCCCCACAATGAGCAGTTCTTC.

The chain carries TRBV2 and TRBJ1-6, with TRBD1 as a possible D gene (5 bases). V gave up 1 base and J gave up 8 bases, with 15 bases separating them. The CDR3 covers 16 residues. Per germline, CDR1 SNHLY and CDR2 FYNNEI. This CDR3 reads CASSEVGLRGDSPLHF. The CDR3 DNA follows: TGTGCCAGCAGTGAAGTCGGGCTCCGAGGGGATTCACCCCTCCACTTT.

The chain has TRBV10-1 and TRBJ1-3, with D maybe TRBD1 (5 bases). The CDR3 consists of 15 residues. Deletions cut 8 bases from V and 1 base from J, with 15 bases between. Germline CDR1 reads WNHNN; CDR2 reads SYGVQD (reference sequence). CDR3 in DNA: TGCGCCAGCTTTCGATACCCAGGGTCTGGAAACACCATATATTTT. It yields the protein CASFRYPGSGNTIYF.

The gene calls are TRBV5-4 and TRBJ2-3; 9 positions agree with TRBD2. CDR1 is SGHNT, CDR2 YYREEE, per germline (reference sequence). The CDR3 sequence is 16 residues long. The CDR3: CVYQPRGGRGPDTQYF. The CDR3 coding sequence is TGTGTATACCAGCCGCGGGGGGGCCGAGGGCCAGATACGCAGTATTTT.

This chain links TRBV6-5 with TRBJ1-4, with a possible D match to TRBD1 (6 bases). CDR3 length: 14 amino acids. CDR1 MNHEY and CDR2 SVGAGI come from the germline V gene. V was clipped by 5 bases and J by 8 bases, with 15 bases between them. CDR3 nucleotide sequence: TGTGCCAGCAGTCTACAGGGTGTCAGGGAAAAACTGTTTTTT. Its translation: CASSLQGVREKLFF.

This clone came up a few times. Written as DNA, the CDR3 is TGTGCCAGCAGCCGGCAATTCACAGGGAGCTCTGGAAACACCATATATTTT. It codes for CASSRQFTGSSGNTIYF. The chain has TRBV4-2 and TRBJ1-3; perhaps TRBD1 as D (6 bases). V was cut by 4 bases and J by 0 bases, with 16 bases left in between. Germline-derived CDR1 and CDR2 are LGHNA and YNFKEQ. This CDR3 comprises 17 residues.

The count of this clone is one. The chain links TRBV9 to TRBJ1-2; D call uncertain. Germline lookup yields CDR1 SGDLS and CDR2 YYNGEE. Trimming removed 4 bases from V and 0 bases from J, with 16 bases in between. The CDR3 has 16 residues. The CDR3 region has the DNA TGTGCCAGCAGCCCACTGCCGGCCAGGACTAACTATGGCTACACCTTC. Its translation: CASSPLPARTNYGYTF.

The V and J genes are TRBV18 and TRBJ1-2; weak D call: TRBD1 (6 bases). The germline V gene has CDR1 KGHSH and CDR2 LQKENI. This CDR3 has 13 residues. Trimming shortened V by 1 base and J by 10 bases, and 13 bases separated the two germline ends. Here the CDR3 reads CASSPLGQMDYTF. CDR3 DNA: TGTGCCAGCTCACCACTAGGACAGATGGACTACACCTTC. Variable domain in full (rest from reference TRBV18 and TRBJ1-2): NAGVMQNPRHLVRRRGQEARLRCSPMKGHSHVYWYRQLPEEGLKFMVYLQKENIIDESGMPKERFSAEFPKEGPSILRIQQVVRGDSAAYFCASSPLGQMDYTFGSGTRLTVV.

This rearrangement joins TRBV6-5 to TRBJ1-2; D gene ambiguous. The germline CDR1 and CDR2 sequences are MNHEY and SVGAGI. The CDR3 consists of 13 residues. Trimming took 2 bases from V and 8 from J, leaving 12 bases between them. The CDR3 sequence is CASSYEGLRGYTF. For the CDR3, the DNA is TGTGCCAGCAGTTACGAAGGGCTTCGGGGCTACACCTTC.

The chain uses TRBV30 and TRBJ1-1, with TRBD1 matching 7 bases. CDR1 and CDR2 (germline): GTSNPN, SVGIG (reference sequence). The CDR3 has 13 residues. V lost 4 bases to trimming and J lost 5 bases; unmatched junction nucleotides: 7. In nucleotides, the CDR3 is TGTGCCTGGACGAACAGGGGAAGGACTGAAGCTTTCTTT. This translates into CAWTNRGRTEAFF.

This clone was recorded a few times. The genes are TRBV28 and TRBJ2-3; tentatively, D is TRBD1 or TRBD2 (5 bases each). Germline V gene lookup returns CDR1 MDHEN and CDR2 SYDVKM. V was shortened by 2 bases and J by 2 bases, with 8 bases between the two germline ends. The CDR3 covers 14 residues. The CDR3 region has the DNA TGTGCCAGCAGTTTAGGGGGTGCCACAGATACGCAGTATTTT. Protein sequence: CASSLGGATDTQYF.

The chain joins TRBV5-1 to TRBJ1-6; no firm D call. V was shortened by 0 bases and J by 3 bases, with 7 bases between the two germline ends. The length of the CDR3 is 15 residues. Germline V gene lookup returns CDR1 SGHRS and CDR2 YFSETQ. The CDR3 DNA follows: TGCGCCAGCAGCTTGGAACCGAACTATAATTCACCCCTCCACTTT. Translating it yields CASSLEPNYNSPLHF. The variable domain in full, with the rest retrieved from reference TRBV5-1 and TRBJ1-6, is KAGVTQTPRYLIKTRGQQVTLSCSPISGHRSVSWYQQTPGQGLQFLFEYFSETQRNKGNFPGRFSGRQFSNSRSEMNVSTLELGDSALYLCASSLEPNYNSPLHFGNGTRLTVT.

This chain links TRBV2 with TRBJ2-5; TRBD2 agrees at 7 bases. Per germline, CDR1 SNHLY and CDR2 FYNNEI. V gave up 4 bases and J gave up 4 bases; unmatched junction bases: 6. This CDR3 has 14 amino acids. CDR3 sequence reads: CASSGPREGETQYF. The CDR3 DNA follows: TGTGCCAGCAGTGGGCCCAGGGAGGGAGAGACCCAGTACTTC.

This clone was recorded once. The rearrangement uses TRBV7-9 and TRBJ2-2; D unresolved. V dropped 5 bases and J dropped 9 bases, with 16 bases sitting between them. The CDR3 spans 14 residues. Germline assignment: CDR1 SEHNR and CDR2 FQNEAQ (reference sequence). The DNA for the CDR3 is TGTGCCAGCAGCAGAGGACGGGCCCTGAGGGAGCTGTTTTTT. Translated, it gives CASSRGRALRELFF.

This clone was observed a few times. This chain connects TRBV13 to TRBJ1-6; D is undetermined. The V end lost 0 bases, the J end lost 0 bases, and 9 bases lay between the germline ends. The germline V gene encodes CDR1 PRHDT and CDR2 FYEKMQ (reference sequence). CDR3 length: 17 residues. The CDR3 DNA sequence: TGTGCCAGCAGCTTAGGCCCTAGGAGCTCCTATAATTCACCCCTCCACTTT. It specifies CASSLGPRSSYNSPLHF.